One T cell receptor beta chain is described in this entry. The sample is drawn from a study of blood T cell repertoires in COVID-19. Using immunoSEQ multiplex PCR, the repertoire was profiled, and TCRdb retains in-frame clones only, with some absent. The sample lists approximately 52,000 clones; 80% to 95% were seen once. This CDR3 is 16 amino acids long. V lost 0 bases and J lost 1; bases outside the gene matches: 4. Germline lookup yields CDR1 MGHRA and CDR2 YSYEKL. The TCR comes from a human donor with active COVID-19. The donor label of this sample is uncertain. The J gene is TRBJ1-1, the V gene TRBV4-1, with 8 nucleotides matching TRBD1. Sequenced input: peripheral blood. CDR3 sequence: CASSQDIDRGNTEAFF. In DNA form, the CDR3 reads TGCGCCAGCAGCCAAGATATCGACAGGGGGAACACTGAAGCTTTCTTT.